This note documents a single T cell receptor beta chain sequence. The antigen is undetermined. Germline-derived CDR1 and CDR2 are LNHDA and SQIVND (reference sequence). This CDR3 comprises 14 residues. Trimming stripped 3 bases from V and 0 bases from J, with 3 bases between. Regarding time point: blood from clinic visit 5 months post-surgery; TSC patient then seizure free. Sequencing was limited to surgery cases with top T cell transcript signatures in brain tissue. These data originate in a study of brain T cells in children with intractable seizures. Some clones are missing from TCRdb's copy, which holds only in-frame ones; the method was immunoSEQ multiplex PCR. The sample holds a few hundred thousand clones; over 90% are singletons and the top ten take 4.5% to 7%. Points from the study as a whole: Patients' HCMV serostatus was unknown; virus specificity rests on CDR3 similarity alone.

The input for sequencing was peripheral blood, taken less than 6 months after surgery. This clonotype was obtained from a boy younger than two with tuberous sclerosis and intractable seizures. The chain couples TRBV19 to TRBJ2-6; D gene unclear. CDR3 bases: TGTGCCAGTAGTATCGGCTCTGGGGCCAACGTCCTGACTTTC. This codes for CASSIGSGANVLTF.